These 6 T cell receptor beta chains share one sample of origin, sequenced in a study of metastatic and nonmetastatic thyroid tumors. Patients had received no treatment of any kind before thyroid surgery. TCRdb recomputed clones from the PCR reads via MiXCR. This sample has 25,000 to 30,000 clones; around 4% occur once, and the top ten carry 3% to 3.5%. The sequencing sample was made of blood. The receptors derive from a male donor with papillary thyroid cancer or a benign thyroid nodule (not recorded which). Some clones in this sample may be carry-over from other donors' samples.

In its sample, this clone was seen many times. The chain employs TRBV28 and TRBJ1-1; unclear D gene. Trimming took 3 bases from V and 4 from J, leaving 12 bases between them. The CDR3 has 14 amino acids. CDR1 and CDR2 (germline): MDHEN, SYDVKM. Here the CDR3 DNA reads TGTGCCAGCAGTTTTGGCCCCCGGGCCACTGAAGCTTTCTTT. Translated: CASSFGPRATEAFF.

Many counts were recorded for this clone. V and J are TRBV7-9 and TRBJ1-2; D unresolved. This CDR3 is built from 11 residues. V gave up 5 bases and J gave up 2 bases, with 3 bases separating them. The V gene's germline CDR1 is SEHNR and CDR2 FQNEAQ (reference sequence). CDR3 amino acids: CASSLNYGYTF. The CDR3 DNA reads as TGTGCCAGCAGCCTAAACTATGGCTACACCTTC.

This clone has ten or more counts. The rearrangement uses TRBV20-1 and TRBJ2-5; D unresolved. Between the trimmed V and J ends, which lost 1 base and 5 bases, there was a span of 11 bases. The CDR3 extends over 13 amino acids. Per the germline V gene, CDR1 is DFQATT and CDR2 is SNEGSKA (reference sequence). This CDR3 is CSARGTRVETQYF. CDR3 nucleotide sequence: TGCAGTGCTAGAGGGACCCGGGTTGAGACCCAGTACTTC.

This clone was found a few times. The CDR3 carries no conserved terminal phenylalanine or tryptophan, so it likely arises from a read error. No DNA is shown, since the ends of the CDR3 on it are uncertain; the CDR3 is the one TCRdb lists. CDR3: CASSLRGLGYAC. The chain has TRBV7-9 and TRBJ1-2; the DNA was not compared with TRBD1, the D call given in the table. Germline V CDR1 and CDR2: SEHNR, FQNEAQ (reference sequence). Termini included, the CDR3 measures 12 amino acids.

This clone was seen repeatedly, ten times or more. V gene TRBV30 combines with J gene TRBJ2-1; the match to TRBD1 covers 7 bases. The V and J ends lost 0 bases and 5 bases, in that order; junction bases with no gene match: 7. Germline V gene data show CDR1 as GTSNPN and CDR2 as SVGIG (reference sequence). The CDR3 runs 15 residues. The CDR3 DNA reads TGTGCCTGGAGTGTAACCCAGGGGGTGAACAATGAGCAGTTCTTC. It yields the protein CAWSVTQGVNNEQFF.

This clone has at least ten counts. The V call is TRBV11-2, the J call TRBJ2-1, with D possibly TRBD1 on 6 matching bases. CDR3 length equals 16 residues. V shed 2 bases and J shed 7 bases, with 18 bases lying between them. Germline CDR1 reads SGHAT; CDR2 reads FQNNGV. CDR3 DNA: TGTGCCAGCAGCTTATTACTGGGGGCGAATAGGAATGAGCAGTTCTTC. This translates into CASSLLLGANRNEQFF.